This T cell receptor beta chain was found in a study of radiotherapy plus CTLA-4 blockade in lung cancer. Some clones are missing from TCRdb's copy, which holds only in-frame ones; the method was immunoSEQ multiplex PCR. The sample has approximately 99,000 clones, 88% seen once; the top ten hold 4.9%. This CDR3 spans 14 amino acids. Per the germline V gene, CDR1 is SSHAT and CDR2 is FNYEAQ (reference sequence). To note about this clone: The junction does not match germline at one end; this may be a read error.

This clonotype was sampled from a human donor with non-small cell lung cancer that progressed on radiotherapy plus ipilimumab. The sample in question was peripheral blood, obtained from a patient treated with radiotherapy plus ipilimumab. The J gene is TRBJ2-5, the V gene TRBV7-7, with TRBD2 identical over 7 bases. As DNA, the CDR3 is TGTGCTAGCAGCTTAGGCGGGGGCCAAGAGACCCAGTACTTC. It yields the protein CASSLGGGQETQYF.